The 18 T cell receptor beta chains reported below all come from one sample, sequenced in a study of OX40 agonist ivuxolimab in advanced cancers. This table comes from immunoSEQ multiplex PCR, and its TCRdb copy is limited to in-frame clones, with some not included. The table records about 37,000 clones, around four fifths of them present only once. The sample in question was CD4+ or CD8+ T cells sorted from blood, obtained in a trial of the OX40 agonist ivuxolimab. The source of these receptors is an adult with an advanced solid tumor such as melanoma, head and neck, liver or kidney cancer.

The chain is built from TRBV7-9 and TRBJ1-3; D is uncertain. V was clipped by 6 bases and J by 0 bases, with 12 bases between them. The germline CDR1 and CDR2 sequences are SEHNR and FQNEAQ (reference sequence). The CDR3 sequence is 15 residues long. The CDR3 bases are TGTGCCAGCAGTCTGGAGGTTTTCTCTGGAAACACCATATATTTT. Protein sequence: CASSLEVFSGNTIYF.

This clone showed up just once. V and J are TRBV6-1 and TRBJ2-7; 10 bases line up with TRBD2. V gave up 10 bases and J gave up 0 bases; unmatched junction bases: 6. This CDR3 has 14 residues. Germline CDR1 is MNHNS and CDR2 is SASEGT. CDR3 amino acids: CATKSSGSSYEQYF. CDR3 nucleotide sequence: TGTGCCACCAAATCTAGCGGGAGCTCCTACGAGCAGTACTTC.

The chain combines TRBV5-1 with TRBJ2-5, with 10 bases matching TRBD2. From germline, CDR1 is SGHRS and CDR2 YFSETQ. This CDR3 has 16 residues. V lost 0 bases, J lost 3 bases, and 5 bases stayed unmatched. CDR3 region: CASSLGASGSKETQYF. Written as DNA, the CDR3 is TGCGCCAGCAGCTTGGGCGCTAGCGGGAGTAAAGAGACCCAGTACTTC.

This clone was observed a single time. The chain uses TRBV21-1 and TRBJ2-3. TRBV21-1 is designated a pseudogene. The CDR3 runs 16 residues. Here the CDR3 reads CASSKRAGQPGDTQYF. CDR3 DNA sequence: TGTGCCAGCAGCAAAAGGGCAGGCCAACCGGGAGATACGCAGTATTTT.

CDR3 bases: TGCGCCAGCAGCTTGACTAGTCGGGACTACGAGCAGTACTTC. It yields the protein CASSLTSRDYEQYF. The chain uses TRBV5-1 and TRBJ2-7; the D gene is possibly TRBD2 (5 bases). CDR1 SGHRS and CDR2 YFSETQ come from the germline V gene. V was cut by 1 base and J by 3 bases, with 11 bases left in between. The CDR3 is made up of 14 amino acids. Together with reference TRBV5-1 and TRBJ2-7, the CDR3 gives the full variable domain: KAGVTQTPRYLIKTRGQQVTLSCSPISGHRSVSWYQQTPGQGLQFLFEYFSETQRNKGNFPGRFSGRQFSNSRSEMNVSTLELGDSALYLCASSLTSRDYEQYFGPGTRLTVT.

The V call is TRBV2, the J call TRBJ2-5; D gene ambiguous. Germline values: CDR1 SNHLY, CDR2 FYNNEI. The CDR3 has 14 amino acids. The ends were cut back, 5 bases at V and 2 bases at J, with 12 bases in the middle. CDR3 DNA: TGTGCCAGCAGTAGTGATTTAGTTCAAGAGACCCAGTACTTC. Amino acids: CASSSDLVQETQYF.

The rearrangement uses TRBV2 and TRBJ2-3; the match to TRBD2 covers 9 bases. Germline V gene lookup returns CDR1 SNHLY and CDR2 FYNNEI. The trim removed 5 bases at V and 3 bases at J, leaving 12 bases unmatched. This CDR3 region has 17 residues. CDR3 region: CASSRGSAGGRTDTQYF. DNA for the CDR3: TGTGCCAGCAGTCGGGGGTCAGCGGGGGGTCGGACAGATACGCAGTATTTT. Combining the CDR3 with reference TRBV2 and TRBJ2-3 gives the whole variable domain EPEVTQTPSHQVTQMGQEVILRCVPISNHLYFYWYRQILGQKVEFLVSFYNNEISEKSEIFDDQFSVERPDGSNFTLKIRSTKLEDSAMYFCASSRGSAGGRTDTQYFGPGTRLTVL.

This clone has only a few counts. V usage is TRBV5-5 and J usage is TRBJ1-5; D remains unclear. V lost 3 bases to trimming and J lost 4 bases, with 8 bases between them. This CDR3 has 13 amino acids. The germline gives CDR1 SGHKS, CDR2 YYEKEE (reference sequence). The CDR3 nucleotides read TGTGCCAGCAGCTCCCTTCTGAATCAGCCCCAGCATTTT. It is translated as CASSSLLNQPQHF.

The chain recombines TRBV7-8 with TRBJ1-4; a weak D match, TRBD1 (6 bases). The CDR3 runs to 15 residues. Germline CDR1 is SGHVS and CDR2 is FQNEAQ. Trimming removed 5 bases at V and 5 bases at J, with 15 bases between. This chain's CDR3 is CASSPPGQMNEKLFF. The CDR3 region has the DNA TGTGCCAGCAGCCCTCCGGGACAAATGAATGAAAAACTGTTTTTT. The variable domain in full, completed from reference TRBV7-8 and TRBJ1-4, reads GAGVSQSPRYKVAKRGQDVALRCDPISGHVSLFWYQQALGQGPEFLTYFQNEAQLDKSGLPSDRFFAERPEGSVSTLKIQRTQQEDSAVYLCASSPPGQMNEKLFFGSGTQLSVL.

The chain employs TRBV30 and TRBJ1-1; D unresolved. The CDR3 length is 12 residues. The germline V gene encodes CDR1 GTSNPN and CDR2 SVGIG (reference sequence). Trimming took off 3 bases at V and 5 bases at J, with 10 bases between the two ends. The chain's CDR3 is CAWRIGETEAFF. Here the CDR3 DNA reads TGTGCCTGGAGGATCGGGGAAACTGAAGCTTTCTTT.

This clone was counted between two and nine times. The rearrangement uses TRBV18 and TRBJ1-3, with unresolved D. This CDR3 has 12 residues. Germline loops: CDR1 KGHSH, CDR2 LQKENI. V was trimmed by 6 bases and J by 2 bases, leaving 5 bases between them. For the CDR3, the DNA is TGTGCCAGCTCTGATGCTGGAAACACCATATATTTT. Protein: CASSDAGNTIYF. Drawing the rest from reference TRBV18 and TRBJ1-3, the complete variable domain is NAGVMQNPRHLVRRRGQEARLRCSPMKGHSHVYWYRQLPEEGLKFMVYLQKENIIDESGMPKERFSAEFPKEGPSILRIQQVVRGDSAAYFCASSDAGNTIYFGEGSWLTVV.

The chain joins TRBV5-6 to TRBJ2-2; D is uncertain. Trimming removed 0 bases from V and 7 bases from J, with 13 bases in between. CDR1 is SGHDT, CDR2 YYEEEE, per germline. This CDR3 region has 15 residues. CDR3 nucleotides: TGTGCCAGCAGCTTGGCTGTACGAGTCGGCGGGGAGCTGTTTTTT. It specifies CASSLAVRVGGELFF.

The V gene is TRBV10-3, the J gene TRBJ1-4; tentatively, D is TRBD1 (5 bases). The CDR3 spans 16 residues. V lost 2 bases to trimming and J lost 4 bases, with 14 bases between them. Germline assignment: CDR1 ENHRY and CDR2 SYGVKD. Here the CDR3 DNA reads TGTGCCATCAGTGAGGGCCCAACAGGAGTTAATGAAAAACTGTTTTTT. It encodes CAISEGPTGVNEKLFF.

This clone was counted a single time. The rearrangement joins TRBV5-1 to TRBJ2-2; possible D gene TRBD2, 6 bases. In germline, CDR1 is SGHRS, CDR2 YFSETQ. Trimming pared 3 bases from V and 4 bases from J, leaving 16 bases between. This CDR3 comprises 16 residues. The CDR3 loop reads CASSSGVEASTGELFF. The CDR3 DNA follows: TGCGCCAGCAGCTCGGGAGTGGAGGCGAGCACCGGGGAGCTGTTTTTT.

This clone has just one count. A read error may be the cause here, since a much bigger clone is one base away. The chain combines TRBV4-1 with TRBJ1-1, with D possibly matching TRBD1 (6 bases). CDR1 and CDR2 (germline): MGHRA, YSYEKL. The CDR3 loop spans 15 amino acids. For the CDR3, the DNA is TGCGCCAGCAGCCAAGGGAGGACGTGGGACACTAAAGCTTTCTTT. Translation gives CASSQGRTWDTKAFF.

The chain is built from TRBV5-1 and TRBJ2-3; D call uncertain. CDR3 length: 14 amino acids. Trimming stripped 5 bases from V and 2 bases from J, with 12 bases between. Germline V gives CDR1 SGHRS, CDR2 YFSETQ. CDR3 residues: CASSMDLSTDTQYF. The DNA of the CDR3 is TGCGCCAGCAGTATGGACCTATCCACAGATACGCAGTATTTT.

J is TRBJ1-3 and V is TRBV11-3; unclear D gene. Germline V gene lookup returns CDR1 SGHNT and CDR2 YENEEA. The CDR3 has 15 residues. Trimming pared 5 bases from V and 0 bases from J, leaving 11 bases between. The CDR3 protein is CASSLAGNSGNTIYF. The DNA of the CDR3 is TGTGCCAGCAGCCTAGCGGGAAACTCTGGAAACACCATATATTTT. Drawing the rest from reference TRBV11-3 and TRBJ1-3, the complete variable domain is EAGVVQSPRYKIIEKKQPVAFWCNPISGHNTLYWYLQNLGQGPELLIRYENEEAVDDSQLPKDRFSAERLKGVDSTLKIQPAELGDSAVYLCASSLAGNSGNTIYFGEGSWLTVV.

The chain carries TRBV7-8 and TRBJ2-3; tentative D call: TRBD1 (7 bases). The length of the CDR3 is 14 residues. Germline V CDR1 and CDR2: SGHVS, FQNEAQ. V shed 4 bases and J shed 2 bases, with 10 bases lying between them. The chain's CDR3 is CASSWRGPTDTQYF. Here the CDR3 DNA reads TGTGCCAGCAGCTGGAGGGGGCCCACAGATACGCAGTATTTT.